This T cell receptor (beta chain) stems from a study of blood T cell repertoires in COVID-19. Trimming cost V 4 bases and J 0 bases; bases outside gene matches: 14. Germline CDR1 and CDR2: KGHSH and LQKENI. The CDR3 is 18 residues long. Using immunoSEQ multiplex PCR, the repertoire was profiled, and TCRdb retains in-frame clones only, with some absent. This table has about 260,000 clones, around 87% appearing once. This clonotype was obtained from a woman aged 40 to 49 who had recovered from COVID-19. Source material: peripheral blood. The genes are TRBV18 and TRBJ1-1, with TRBD1 matching over 7 bases. CDR3 sequence reads: CASSRIGQAGGMNTEAFF. In nucleotides, the CDR3 is TGTGCCAGCTCACGAATAGGCCAAGCAGGGGGGATGAACACTGAAGCTTTCTTT.